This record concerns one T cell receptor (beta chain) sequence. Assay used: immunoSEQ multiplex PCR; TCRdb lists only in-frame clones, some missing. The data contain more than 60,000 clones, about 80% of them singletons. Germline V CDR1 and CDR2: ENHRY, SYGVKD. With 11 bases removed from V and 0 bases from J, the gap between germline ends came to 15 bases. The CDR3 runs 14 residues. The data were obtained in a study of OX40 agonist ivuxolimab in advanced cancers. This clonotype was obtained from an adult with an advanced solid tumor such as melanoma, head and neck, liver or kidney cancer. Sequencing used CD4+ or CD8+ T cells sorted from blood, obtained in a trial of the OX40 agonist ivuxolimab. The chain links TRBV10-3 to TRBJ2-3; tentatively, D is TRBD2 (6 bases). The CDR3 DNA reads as TGTGCCTCCAACCTCGGGGGAAGCACAGATACGCAGTATTTT. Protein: CASNLGGSTDTQYF.